These 15 T cell receptor beta chains were sequenced from one sample in a study of blood T cells in healthy people across ages. Next came a second PCR, run for about 7 to 12 cycles, which used a sample-barcoded 5' primer along with a J-beta primer mix. TCRdb ran MiXCR on the 5' RACE reads and lists one entry per CDR3 protein. In the table there are about 510,000 distinct CDR3 sequences, 25% to 35% of which are singletons. These records were also assigned to another study, of T cells of mothers and their children.

Input material: blood. The receptors here all came from a boy younger than 10 in good health.

This clonotype was found a few times. At one of its ends the junction is not consistent with the germline gene, which may arise from a read error. The chain combines TRBV7-2 with TRBJ2-4, with D perhaps being TRBD1 or TRBD2 (6 bases each). Germline CDR1 SGHTA, CDR2 FQGNSA. This CDR3 is 12 amino acids long. The CDR3, as DNA: TGTGCCAGCAGCTTAGCGGGGGGCAGCTCCAACTTC. Translation: CASSLAGGSSNF.

This clonotype was observed a handful of times. The junction and the germline gene differ at one end; a read error may be behind it. The J gene is TRBJ2-5, the V gene TRBV5-6; D ambiguous. The germline V gene encodes CDR1 SGHDT and CDR2 YYEEEE. The CDR3 is 11 amino acids. The CDR3 region is CASSLAEAQYF. CDR3 nucleotide sequence: TGTGCCAGCAGCTTGGCAGAGGCCCAGTACTTC.

The count of this clonotype is one. This chain links TRBV6-5 with TRBJ1-4, with D perhaps TRBD1 (5 bases). CDR1 and CDR2 from the germline V gene are MNHEY and SVGAGI. The CDR3 is 13 amino acids. Trimming took off 6 bases at V and 7 bases at J, with 12 bases between the two ends. The CDR3 nucleotides read TGTGCCAGCAGGGGACTGACGTCTGAAAAACTGTTTTTT. It translates to CASRGLTSEKLFF.

In this sample, this clonotype turned up a few times. The rearrangement joins TRBV20-1 to TRBJ2-3, with 8 bases identical to TRBD2. The V segment lost 6 bases and the J segment 5 bases; nucleotides outside the gene matches: 7. This CDR3 region has 13 residues. Germline lookup yields CDR1 DFQATT and CDR2 SNEGSKA (reference sequence). As DNA, the CDR3 is TGCAGTGCCCCAGCGGGGGTGGGAGATACGCAGTATTTT. This gives the protein CSAPAGVGDTQYF.

This clonotype was detected only a few times. A junction boundary mismatches the germline segment, possibly from a read error. The chain couples TRBV27 to TRBJ1-5; no clear D gene. Germline assignment: CDR1 MNHEY and CDR2 SMNVEV (reference sequence). The CDR3 is 14 amino acids. CDR3 residues: CAGSLSLGNQPQHF. For the CDR3, the DNA is TGTGCCGGCAGTTTATCCCTTGGCAATCAGCCCCAGCATTTT.

The chain joins TRBV29-1 to TRBJ2-2; D is perhaps TRBD2 (6 bases). This CDR3 contains 12 residues. Germline CDR1 reads SQVTM; CDR2 reads ANQGSEA. V shed 5 bases and J shed 5 bases, with 9 bases lying between them. The CDR3 coding sequence is TGCAGCGTTTGGGGGGATACCGGGGAGCTGTTTTTT. Translated, it gives CSVWGDTGELFF.

This clonotype was counted only a few times. V gene TRBV20-1 combines with J gene TRBJ2-4, with 8 bases identical to TRBD1. This CDR3 has 15 amino acids. Germline assignment: CDR1 DFQATT and CDR2 SNEGSKA (reference sequence). After removal of 1 base from V and 3 bases from J, the junction contained 5 bases not matched to a gene. CDR3 nucleotide sequence: TGCAGTGCTAGAGCCCTCACAGGGGGCAAAAACATTCAGTACTTC. This gives the protein CSARALTGGKNIQYF.

The chain carries TRBV7-2 and TRBJ1-5; D gene ambiguous. CDR1 is SGHTA, CDR2 FQGNSA, per germline. The germline V and J ends were trimmed by 0 bases and 7 bases, with 10 bases remaining between them. The CDR3 length is 14 residues. The chain's CDR3 is CASSLAFRGQPQHF. The CDR3 DNA reads TGTGCCAGCAGCTTAGCGTTTCGTGGACAGCCCCAGCATTTT.

In nucleotides, the CDR3 is TGTGCCAGCAGTTTATGGGGGACCGACCAAGAGACCCAGTACTTC. Encoded protein: CASSLWGTDQETQYF. This chain links TRBV27 with TRBJ2-5; either TRBD1 or TRBD2 may fit D (5 bases each). The V gene lost 1 base and the J gene lost 0 bases, with 9 bases spanning the gap. CDR3 size: 15 residues. Germline CDR1 reads MNHEY; CDR2 reads SMNVEV (reference sequence).

This clonotype was counted ten times or more. The chain has TRBV12-3 or TRBV12-4 and TRBJ2-7, with TRBD2 matching over 10 bases. V shed 5 bases and J 0 bases; nucleotides not matched to a gene: 1. The CDR3 sequence is 14 residues long. CDR3 nucleotides: TGTGCCAGCAGTCGGACTAGCGGCTCCTACGAGCAGTACTTC. Protein product: CASSRTSGSYEQYF.

This clonotype was seen only a few times. The chain has TRBV13 and TRBJ2-3, with 10 bases identical to TRBD2. The CDR3 extends over 15 amino acids. Germline CDR1 is PRHDT and CDR2 is FYEKMQ (reference sequence). The J segment lost 4 bases and the V segment lost 8 bases, leaving 9 bases of the junction unmatched. In nucleotides, the CDR3 is TGTGCCAGCTTAGAAGCGGGAGGGCCCTCAGATACGCAGTATTTT. Translation: CASLEAGGPSDTQYF.

This clonotype was observed at least ten times. V gene TRBV5-1 combines with J gene TRBJ2-7; D may be TRBD2 (5 bases). Germline CDR1 and CDR2: SGHRS and YFSETQ. CDR3 size: 14 residues. The V end lost 0 bases, the J end lost 4 bases, and 11 bases lay between the germline ends. The CDR3 spells CASSLGGKGYEQYF. CDR3 coding DNA: TGCGCCAGCAGCTTGGGAGGGAAAGGATACGAGCAGTACTTC. Full variable domain (rest looked up from reference TRBV5-1 and TRBJ2-7): KAGVTQTPRYLIKTRGQQVTLSCSPISGHRSVSWYQQTPGQGLQFLFEYFSETQRNKGNFPGRFSGRQFSNSRSEMNVSTLELGDSALYLCASSLGGKGYEQYFGPGTRLTVT.

This rearrangement joins TRBV5-1 to TRBJ2-1; TRBD1 agrees at 8 bases. The V gene's germline CDR1 is SGHRS and CDR2 YFSETQ. Trimming cost V 1 base and J 1 base; bases outside gene matches: 4. The CDR3 has 16 amino acids. In DNA form, the CDR3 reads TGCGCCAGCAGCTTGTTCCAGGGGGCGTCCTACAATGAGCAGTTCTTC. Residues: CASSLFQGASYNEQFF. Supplemented by reference TRBV5-1 and TRBJ2-1, the full variable domain reads KAGVTQTPRYLIKTRGQQVTLSCSPISGHRSVSWYQQTPGQGLQFLFEYFSETQRNKGNFPGRFSGRQFSNSRSEMNVSTLELGDSALYLCASSLFQGASYNEQFFGPGTRLTVL.

This CDR3 is CASSYPFEGNPQYF. The DNA of the CDR3 is TGTGCCAGCAGTTACCCGTTCGAGGGGAATCCGCAGTATTTT. V is TRBV6-6 and J is TRBJ2-3; D possibly uses TRBD1 or TRBD2 (5 bases each). The V end was cut by 2 bases, the J end by 10 bases, with 16 bases between. CDR1 is MNHNY and CDR2 is SVGAGI in the germline V gene (reference sequence). The CDR3 extends over 14 amino acids.

This clonotype appeared a few times. The junction departs from the called germline gene at one end, perhaps through a read error. This chain connects TRBV12-3 or TRBV12-4 to TRBJ2-5, with 7 bases aligning to TRBD1. CDR3 length: 13 amino acids. The CDR3 here is CASSDRAQETQHF. The CDR3 nucleotides are TGTGCCAGCAGCGACAGGGCCCAAGAGACCCAGCACTTC.